This T cell receptor beta chain is drawn from a study of T cells in Graves' hyperthyroidism and ophthalmopathy. Overall study context: Pretreatment peripheral blood was obtained at initial diagnosis. Study-level points and caveats: Ophthalmopathy onset followed model prediction by a median around six months.

Graves' hyperthyroidism showing no ophthalmopathy progression within 18 months was considered stable. In making diagnoses, clinical symptoms, serum thyroxine and TRAb, thyroid ultrasound and orbital computed tomography were all used. The TCR beta CDR3 regions underwent amplification using RNA transcripts as the source. Carried out on the TCR CDR3, a first-round RT-PCR used the HTBI primer set. Using its own MiXCR run on the multiplex PCR reads, TCRdb lists one record per CDR3 protein. The data show fewer than 600,000 distinct CDR3 sequences, 11% to 15% seen once. Germline loops: CDR1 SNHLY, CDR2 FYNNEI. With 3 bases removed from V and 2 bases from J, the gap between germline ends came to 17 bases. The CDR3 covers 17 residues. This clonotype was counted ten times or more. What it recognizes is unknown.

The J gene is TRBJ2-1, the V gene TRBV2, with D hard to call. Sequenced input: blood. The TCR sequence derives from a woman aged 40 to 50 with Graves' hyperthyroidism. This CDR3 reads CASSEGLDAVPYNEQFF. The CDR3, as DNA: TGTGCCAGCAGTGAGGGGTTAGACGCGGTGCCCTACAATGAGCAGTTCTTC.